This passage covers 25 T cell receptor beta chains from one sample sequenced in a study of blood T cell repertoires in COVID-19. Here immunoSEQ multiplex PCR was the method, and the copy in TCRdb shows in-frame clones only, minus some. The sample shows 270,000 or so clones, roughly 90% of them seen only once. The sequencing input was peripheral blood. These receptors all stem from a woman in her twenties or thirties with COVID-19, enrolled during active disease.

This chain connects TRBV24-1 to TRBJ1-5, with D maybe TRBD1 (5 bases). The CDR3 loop spans 13 amino acids. Germline CDR1 KGHDR, CDR2 SFDVKD. V dropped 7 bases and J dropped 5 bases, with 11 bases sitting between them. The CDR3 DNA reads TGTGCCACCAGCCCAGGGCGGTATCAGCCCCAGCATTTT. This gives the protein CATSPGRYQPQHF.

This rearrangement joins TRBV19 to TRBJ1-2; 8 nucleotides align to TRBD1. Germline V gene lookup returns CDR1 LNHDA and CDR2 SQIVND (reference sequence). This CDR3 spans 16 amino acids. J lost 4 bases, V lost 5 bases, and 12 bases had no gene match. CDR3 amino acids: CASSHRSRTGGYGYTF. CDR3 DNA sequence: TGTGCCAGTAGTCACCGTTCACGAACAGGGGGCTATGGCTACACCTTC.

This rearrangement joins TRBV28 to TRBJ1-3; TRBD1 might be the D (5 bases). The ends were cut back, 1 base at V and 0 bases at J, with 13 bases in the middle. The V gene's germline CDR1 is MDHEN and CDR2 SYDVKM. CDR3 size: 17 residues. The CDR3: CASSLLGRGYSGNTIYF. Here the CDR3 DNA reads TGTGCCAGCAGTTTATTAGGTAGGGGTTACTCTGGAAACACCATATATTTT.

The chain has TRBV7-9 and TRBJ1-2; unclear D gene. The length of the CDR3 is 14 residues. The germline CDR1 and CDR2 sequences are SEHNR and FQNEAQ (reference sequence). Deletions cut 2 bases from V and 6 bases from J, with 13 bases between. CDR3 residues: CASSLSGYLDGYTF. The CDR3, as DNA: TGTGCCAGCAGCTTATCGGGGTATTTGGATGGCTACACCTTC.

This clone has ten or more counts. The chain recombines TRBV6-4 with TRBJ1-1; 7 bases line up with TRBD1. The CDR3 extends over 13 amino acids. J was trimmed by 11 bases and V by 6 bases; bases with no gene match: 12. Germline CDR1 and CDR2: MRHNA and SNTAGT. The CDR3 bases are TGTGCCAGCAGCGAGGACCGAGGGGGCAGGGCTTTCTTT. Translation: CASSEDRGGRAFF.

In this sample, this clone turned up once. The chain employs TRBV3-1 (or the pseudogene TRBV3-2) and TRBJ2-7; D is possibly TRBD1 (5 bases). The germline V and J ends were trimmed by 5 bases and 7 bases, with 9 bases remaining between them. Per germline, CDR1 LGHDT and CDR2 YNNKEL (reference sequence). CDR3 length: 11 residues. CDR3 loop: CASSTSGEQYF. The DNA for the CDR3 is TGTGCCAGCAGCACCTCAGGGGAGCAGTACTTC.

This chain connects TRBV12-3 or TRBV12-4 to TRBJ1-2, with D perhaps TRBD1 (6 bases). The CDR3 runs to 13 residues. V lost 6 bases, J lost 7 bases, and 15 bases lay in between. CDR3: CASRRTETFGYTF. CDR3 bases: TGTGCCAGCAGAAGGACAGAAACCTTTGGCTACACCTTC.

This clone was detected a few times. The CDR3 bases are TGTGCCAGTAGTTGGCAGGGGACCGGGGAGCTGTTTTTT. It encodes CASSWQGTGELFF. The chain couples TRBV19 to TRBJ2-2; D perhaps matches TRBD1 (6 bases). Germline V gene data show CDR1 as LNHDA and CDR2 as SQIVND (reference sequence). The CDR3 contains 13 residues. V was clipped by 5 bases and J by 5 bases, with 9 bases between them. Looking up the rest from reference TRBV19 and TRBJ2-2 gives the full variable domain: DGGITQSPKYLFRKEGQNVTLSCEQNLNHDAMYWYRQDPGQGLRLIYYSQIVNDFQKGDIAEGYSVSREKKESFPLTVTSAQKNPTAFYLCASSWQGTGELFFGEGSRLTVL.

V gene TRBV25-1 combines with J gene TRBJ1-1; TRBD1 agrees at 11 bases. Germline trimming cut 8 bases from V and 6 bases from J; bases unmatched to any gene: 5. The length of the CDR3 is 13 residues. The germline V gene has CDR1 MGHDK and CDR2 SYGVNS. The CDR3: CASLPGQGAEAFF. The CDR3 DNA sequence: TGTGCCAGCCTACCGGGACAGGGGGCTGAAGCTTTCTTT.

This sequence joins TRBV7-6 and TRBJ2-1; D remains ambiguous. CDR1 and CDR2 from the germline V gene are SGHVS and FNYEAQ. This CDR3 region has 12 residues. The V gene lost 2 bases and the J gene lost 6 bases, with 5 bases spanning the gap. The CDR3 DNA sequence: TGTGCCAGCAGCTTAAAAGCCAATGAGCAGTTCTTC. Residues: CASSLKANEQFF.

The chain links TRBV5-1 to TRBJ2-7; 7 bases are shared with TRBD2. V shed 5 bases and J 11 bases; nucleotides not matched to a gene: 22. This CDR3 has 16 amino acids. CDR1 SGHRS and CDR2 YFSETQ come from the germline V gene. The CDR3 is CASRQTTGTTHLWEYF. In DNA form, the CDR3 reads TGCGCCAGCAGGCAAACAACCGGGACTACCCACCTCTGGGAGTACTTC.

The chain couples TRBV10-3 to TRBJ1-4; D is possibly TRBD1 (5 bases). CDR1 and CDR2 from the germline V gene are ENHRY and SYGVKD. This CDR3 contains 14 residues. Between the trimmed V and J ends, which lost 3 bases and 8 bases, there was a span of 13 bases. CDR3 region: CAISERQGGEKLFF. Here the CDR3 DNA reads TGTGCCATCAGTGAAAGGCAGGGTGGGGAAAAACTGTTTTTT.

This chain uses TRBV4-1 with TRBJ1-2, with 8 bases lining up with TRBD1. Per germline, CDR1 MGHRA and CDR2 YSYEKL. The CDR3 runs 15 residues. Unmatched junction bases numbered 10, after V lost 6 bases and J lost 4 bases. The CDR3 is CASRQPGGQGYGYTF. The DNA of the CDR3 is TGCGCCAGCAGGCAACCAGGGGGCCAAGGCTATGGCTACACCTTC.

The chain is built from TRBV24-1 and TRBJ2-3; TRBD2 matches at 7 bases. CDR1 and CDR2 (germline): KGHDR, SFDVKD. The CDR3 is 17 residues long. After removal of 2 bases from V and 1 base from J, the junction contained 8 bases not matched to a gene. CDR3 sequence: CATSDSPGLAGTDTQYF. In nucleotides, the CDR3 is TGTGCCACCAGTGATTCGCCCGGGCTAGCGGGCACAGATACGCAGTATTTT.

The rearrangement joins TRBV3-1 (or the pseudogene TRBV3-2) to TRBJ1-5, with D perhaps matching TRBD1 (5 bases). The ends were cut back, 3 bases at V and 6 bases at J, with 12 bases in the middle. This CDR3 comprises 14 residues. Germline V CDR1 and CDR2: LGHDT, YNNKEL (reference sequence). CDR3 in DNA: TGTGCCAGCAGCCATGCAGGGTCGGGTCAGCCCCAGCATTTT. Its protein is CASSHAGSGQPQHF.

The CDR3 bases are TGCGCCAGCAGCTTAAGCCGGGGGGGTCGCACAGATACGCAGTATTTT. Its translation: CASSLSRGGRTDTQYF. This chain links TRBV5-1 with TRBJ2-3; 8 bases match TRBD2. V lost 2 bases and J lost 1; bases outside the gene matches: 6. The CDR3 sequence is 16 residues long. Germline V gives CDR1 SGHRS, CDR2 YFSETQ.

The rearrangement uses TRBV2 and TRBJ1-5; 8 bases line up with TRBD1. This CDR3 comprises 15 residues. J lost 6 bases, V lost 5 bases, and 9 bases had no gene match. The germline gives CDR1 SNHLY, CDR2 FYNNEI. CDR3 nucleotide sequence: TGTGCCAGCAGTTTGGACAGGGCGTTGAGTCAGCCCCAGCATTTT. Its protein product is CASSLDRALSQPQHF.

J is TRBJ1-1 and V is TRBV7-9; TRBD1 matches 7 bases. The CDR3 has 16 amino acids. The junction had 9 bases not matched to a gene; V was cut back by 1 base and J by 4 bases. CDR1 is SEHNR and CDR2 is FQNEAQ in the germline V gene (reference sequence). CDR3 nucleotides: TGTGCCAGCAGCTTAGGGCAGGGGGGATCGGTCACTGAAGCTTTCTTT. This gives the protein CASSLGQGGSVTEAFF.

V and J are TRBV5-1 and TRBJ1-4; 9 bases align to TRBD1. Germline V gives CDR1 SGHRS, CDR2 YFSETQ. J was trimmed by 3 bases and V by 7 bases; bases with no gene match: 4. The CDR3 has 14 amino acids. The CDR3 loop is CASSGQGANEKLFF. CDR3 nucleotides: TGCGCCAGCTCGGGACAGGGAGCTAATGAAAAACTGTTTTTT.

CDR3 DNA: TGTGCCAGCAGGCCGGGGACACCCAATCAGCCCCAGCATTTT. Its protein is CASRPGTPNQPQHF. The genes are TRBV2 and TRBJ1-5; D possibly corresponds to TRBD1 (6 bases). From germline, CDR1 is SNHLY and CDR2 FYNNEI. Trimming left V 6 bases short and J 3 bases short, with 12 bases between. The CDR3 has 14 amino acids. Filled out from reference TRBV2 and TRBJ1-5, the complete variable domain reads EPEVTQTPSHQVTQMGQEVILRCVPISNHLYFYWYRQILGQKVEFLVSFYNNEISEKSEIFDDQFSVERPDGSNFTLKIRSTKLEDSAMYFCASRPGTPNQPQHFGDGTRLSIL.

The chain recombines TRBV12-3 or TRBV12-4 with TRBJ1-1; 7 positions agree with TRBD1. The CDR3 is made up of 13 amino acids. V was pared by 6 bases and J by 8 bases, with 9 bases of the junction left unmatched. The CDR3 nucleotides read TGTGCCAGCAGAACAATCAGGGGGATCGAAGCTTTCTTT. Residues: CASRTIRGIEAFF.

V gene TRBV19 combines with J gene TRBJ2-3; D ambiguous. CDR1 is LNHDA and CDR2 is SQIVND in the germline V gene (reference sequence). The CDR3 loop spans 16 amino acids. Trimming removed 3 bases at V and 0 bases at J, with 13 bases between. CDR3 DNA: TGTGCCAGTAGTATTAGACTTAGCCCTAGCACAGATACGCAGTATTTT. Protein sequence: CASSIRLSPSTDTQYF.

This clone was detected only once. This chain links TRBV7-2 with TRBJ2-5; D perhaps matches TRBD2 (6 bases). CDR3 length: 13 residues. V dropped 2 bases and J dropped 10 bases, with 14 bases sitting between them. Germline V lookup: CDR1 SGHTA, CDR2 FQGNSA. The DNA of the CDR3 is TGTGCCAGCAGCTTACGGGAGTTCGGTGTCCAGTACTTC. Translating gives CASSLREFGVQYF.

The gene calls are TRBV11-2 and TRBJ2-3; 12 bases map to TRBD2. The CDR3 spans 17 residues. The germline CDR1 and CDR2 sequences are SGHAT and FQNNGV. The V gene end was trimmed by 1 base and the J gene end by 4 bases; junction bases not matched to a gene: 6. CDR3 protein: CASSLVGLAGLADTQYF. The CDR3 nucleotides read TGTGCCAGCAGCTTAGTAGGACTAGCGGGGTTGGCAGATACGCAGTATTTT.

This clone was seen only once. The chain has TRBV28 and TRBJ1-6, with 7 bases that match TRBD1. From germline, CDR1 is MDHEN and CDR2 SYDVKM. CDR3 length equals 13 residues. Unmatched junction bases numbered 5, after V lost 5 bases and J lost 10 bases. The chain's CDR3 is CASSPGGGSPLHF. CDR3 sequence (DNA): TGTGCCAGCAGTCCAGGGGGTGGGTCACCCCTCCACTTT. The full variable domain, its missing parts supplied by reference TRBV28 and TRBJ1-6, is DVKVTQSSRYLVKRTGEKVFLECVQDMDHENMFWYRQDPGLGLRLIYFSYDVKMKEKGDIPEGYSVSREKKERFSLILESASTNQTSMYLCASSPGGGSPLHFGNGTRLTVT.